The rows below give T cell receptor beta chains drawn from one sample of a study of blood T cell repertoires in COVID-19. Only in-frame clones appear in the TCRdb table, and some are missing; sequencing was by immunoSEQ multiplex PCR. This sample yields around 110,000 clones, of which approximately 90% are seen a single time; approximately 1.7% belongs to the top ten. The sample taken for sequencing was peripheral blood. These receptors all stem from a human donor with active COVID-19. The donor label of this sample is uncertain. Each CDR3 is given with its conserved first and last residue. D genes are given only for firm matches. Expanded clones get a size class; other rows say once, few or many, or leave the size out.

v_call	clone_size	j_call	d_call	cdr3_aa	cdr3_nt
TRBV15	-	TRBJ2-3	TRBD2	CATSRDFRAGGQDTQYF	TGTGCCACCAGCAGAGATTTCCGGGCGGGGGGGCAAGATACGCAGTATTTT
TRBV19	-	TRBJ1-5	TRBD1	CASSPQAGTGLPQHF	TGTGCCAGTAGCCCCCAAGCCGGGACAGGTTTGCCCCAGCATTTT
TRBV7-2	-	TRBJ1-6	-	CASSLSSPLHF	TGTGCCAGCAGCTTAAGCTCACCCCTCCACTTT
TRBV28	few	TRBJ1-5	-	CASRTYIGPQHF	TGTGCCAGCAGAACTTATATCGGGCCCCAGCATTTT
TRBV18	-	TRBJ2-3	TRBD2	CASSQPGLAGGHTDTQYF	TGTGCCAGCTCACAACCGGGACTAGCGGGGGGTCACACAGATACGCAGTATTTT
TRBV28	-	TRBJ1-1	-	CASSLVTRNTEAFF	TGTGCCAGCAGTTTAGTTACGAGGAACACTGAAGCTTTCTTT
TRBV6-5	-	TRBJ2-1	TRBD1	CASKQGYINEQFF	TGTGCCAGCAAACAGGGGTATATCAATGAGCAGTTCTTC
TRBV7-3	-	TRBJ2-1	TRBD1	CASSPRQGAYNEQFF	TGTGCCAGCAGTCCACGACAGGGGGCCTACAATGAGCAGTTCTTC
TRBV7-9	-	TRBJ2-2	-	CASSPRTLAGELFF	TGTGCCAGCAGCCCGCGTACCCTGGCCGGGGAGCTGTTTTTT
TRBV14	-	TRBJ2-3	TRBD2	CASSLRTSGGDTQYF	TGTGCCAGCAGCCTCCGGACTAGCGGGGGCGATACGCAGTATTTT
TRBV5-4	-	TRBJ2-1	-	CASSFSGDEQFF	TGTGCCAGCAGCTTCTCAGGGGATGAGCAGTTCTTC
TRBV9	-	TRBJ2-4	TRBD2	CASSVGLAGGSLAKNIQYF	TGTGCCAGCAGCGTAGGACTAGCGGGGGGTAGTCTAGCCAAAAACATTCAGTACTTC
TRBV7-6	-	TRBJ2-2	-	CASSPRGSGGELFF	TGTGCCAGCAGCCCCAGAGGGAGCGGCGGGGAGCTGTTTTTT
TRBV5-4	few	TRBJ2-5	TRBD2	CASRDTSAGETQYF	TGTGCCAGCAGAGATACTAGCGCGGGAGAGACCCAGTACTTC
TRBV3-1/TRBV3-2	-	TRBJ1-4	-	CASSRVPGMGEKLFF	TGTGCCAGCAGCCGGGTTCCAGGGATGGGTGAAAAACTGTTTTTT
TRBV5-6	-	TRBJ2-3	-	CASSPLLPTDTQYF	TGTGCCAGCAGCCCGTTACTACCCACAGATACGCAGTATTTT
TRBV19	-	TRBJ2-7	TRBD1	CARRGKTGKKTYEQYF	TGTGCCAGACGTGGGAAGACAGGGAAGAAAACCTACGAGCAGTACTTC
TRBV6-5	-	TRBJ2-7	-	CATQTGPNEEYF	TGTGCCACCCAGACAGGTCCCAACGAGGAGTACTTC
TRBV6-5	-	TRBJ1-1	-	CASSRTGDTEAFF	TGTGCCAGCAGCCGCACGGGTGACACTGAAGCTTTCTTT
TRBV19	-	TRBJ1-5	-	CATVGQNNQPQHF	TGTGCCACCGTGGGACAAAACAATCAGCCCCAGCATTTT
TRBV19	few	TRBJ2-2	TRBD2	CASERGVNTGELFF	TGTGCCAGTGAGCGGGGGGTGAACACCGGGGAGCTGTTTTTT
TRBV4-3	-	TRBJ2-2	TRBD2	CASSQGVQRGNTGELFF	TGCGCCAGCAGCCAAGGGGTCCAGCGGGGGAACACCGGGGAGCTGTTTTTT
TRBV5-1	-	TRBJ2-3	TRBD2	CASSLLSGGVADTQYF	TGCGCCAGCAGCTTGCTCAGCGGGGGGGTCGCAGATACGCAGTATTTT
TRBV5-1	-	TRBJ2-1	-	CASSLAGVDNEQFF	TGCGCCAGCAGCTTGGCAGGGGTGGACAATGAGCAGTTCTTC
TRBV25-1	-	TRBJ1-6	-	CASSQTGNSPLHF	TGTGCCAGCAGTCAGACAGGAAATTCACCCCTCCACTTT
TRBV5-5	-	TRBJ1-5	-	CASSPFGGGSNQPQHF	TGTGCCAGCAGCCCGTTCGGCGGGGGTAGCAATCAGCCCCAGCATTTT
TRBV7-9	-	TRBJ2-7	-	CASSLDSRDSPTYEQYF	TGTGCCAGCAGCTTGGACAGTCGTGATTCACCTACCTACGAGCAGTACTTC
TRBV2	-	TRBJ1-2	TRBD1	CASIGQGNYGYTF	TGTGCCAGCATCGGACAGGGAAACTATGGCTACACCTTC
TRBV7-9	-	TRBJ2-4	TRBD2	CASSLGTSGGSVKNIQYF	TGTGCCAGCAGCCTAGGGACTAGCGGGGGTAGTGTCAAAAACATTCAGTACTTC
TRBV5-1	-	TRBJ1-1	TRBD1	CASSLVGQVDTEAFF	TGCGCCAGCAGCTTGGTGGGACAGGTGGACACTGAAGCTTTCTTT